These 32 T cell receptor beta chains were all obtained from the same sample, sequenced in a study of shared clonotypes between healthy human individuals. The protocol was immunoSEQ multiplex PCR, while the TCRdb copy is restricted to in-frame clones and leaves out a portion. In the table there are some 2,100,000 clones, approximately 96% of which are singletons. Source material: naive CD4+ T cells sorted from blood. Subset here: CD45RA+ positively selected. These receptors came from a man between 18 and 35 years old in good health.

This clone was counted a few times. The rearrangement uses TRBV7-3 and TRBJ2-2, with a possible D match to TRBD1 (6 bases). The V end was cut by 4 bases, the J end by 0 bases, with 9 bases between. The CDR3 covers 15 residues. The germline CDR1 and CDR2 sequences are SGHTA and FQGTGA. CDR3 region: CASSSDSANTGELFF. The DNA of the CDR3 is TGTGCCAGCAGCTCGGACAGCGCGAACACCGGGGAGCTGTTTTTT.

The CDR3 is CASTLTGATNEKLFF. CDR3 nucleotides: TGTGCCAGTACCCTAACAGGGGCGACTAATGAAAAACTGTTTTTT. V gene TRBV19 combines with J gene TRBJ1-4; 7 bases map to TRBD1. The CDR3 length is 15 residues. Trimming removed 7 bases from V and 2 bases from J; junction bases left unmatched: 7. Per germline, CDR1 LNHDA and CDR2 SQIVND (reference sequence). The full variable domain, rest sourced from reference TRBV19 and TRBJ1-4, is DGGITQSPKYLFRKEGQNVTLSCEQNLNHDAMYWYRQDPGQGLRLIYYSQIVNDFQKGDIAEGYSVSREKKESFPLTVTSAQKNPTAFYLCASTLTGATNEKLFFGSGTQLSVL.

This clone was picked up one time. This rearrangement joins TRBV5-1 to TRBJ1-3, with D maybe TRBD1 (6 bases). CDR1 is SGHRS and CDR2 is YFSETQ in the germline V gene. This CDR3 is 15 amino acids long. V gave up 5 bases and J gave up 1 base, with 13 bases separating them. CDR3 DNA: TGCGCCAGCAGGAGGACAGACGGGTCTGGAAACACCATATATTTT. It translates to CASRRTDGSGNTIYF.

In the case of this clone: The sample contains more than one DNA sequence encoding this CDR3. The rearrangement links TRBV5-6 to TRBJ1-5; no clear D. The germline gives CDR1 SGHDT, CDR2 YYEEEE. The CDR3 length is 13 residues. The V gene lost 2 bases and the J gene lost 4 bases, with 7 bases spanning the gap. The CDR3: CASSFLGNQPQHF. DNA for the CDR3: TGTGCCAGCAGCTTTCTGGGGAATCAGCCCCAGCATTTT.

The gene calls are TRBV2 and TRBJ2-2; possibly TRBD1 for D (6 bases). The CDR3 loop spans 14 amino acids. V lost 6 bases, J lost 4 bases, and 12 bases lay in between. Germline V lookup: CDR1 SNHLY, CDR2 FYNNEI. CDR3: CASRGQSGTGELFF. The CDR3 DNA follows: TGTGCCAGCAGAGGACAGAGCGGCACCGGGGAGCTGTTTTTT.

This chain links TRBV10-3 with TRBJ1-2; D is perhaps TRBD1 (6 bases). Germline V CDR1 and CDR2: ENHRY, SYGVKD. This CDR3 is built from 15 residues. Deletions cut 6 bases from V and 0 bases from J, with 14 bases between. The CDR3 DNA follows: TGTGCCATCAGGAAAGAACAGGGAGCTAACTATGGCTACACCTTC. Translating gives CAIRKEQGANYGYTF.

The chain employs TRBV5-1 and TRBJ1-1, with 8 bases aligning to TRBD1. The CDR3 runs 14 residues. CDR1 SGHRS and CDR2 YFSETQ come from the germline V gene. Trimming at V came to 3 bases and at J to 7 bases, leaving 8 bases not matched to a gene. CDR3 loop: CASSSSTQGGEAFF. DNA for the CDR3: TGCGCCAGCAGCTCGTCCACACAGGGGGGTGAAGCTTTCTTT.

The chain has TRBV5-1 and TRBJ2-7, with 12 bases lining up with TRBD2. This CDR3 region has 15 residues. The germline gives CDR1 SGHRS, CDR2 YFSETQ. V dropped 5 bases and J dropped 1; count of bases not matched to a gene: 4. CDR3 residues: CASSEGTSGSYEQYF. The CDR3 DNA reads TGCGCCAGCAGTGAGGGGACTAGCGGGTCCTACGAGCAGTACTTC.

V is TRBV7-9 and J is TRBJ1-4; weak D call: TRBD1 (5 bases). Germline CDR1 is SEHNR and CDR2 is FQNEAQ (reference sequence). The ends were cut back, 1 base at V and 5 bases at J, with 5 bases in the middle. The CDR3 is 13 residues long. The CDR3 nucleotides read TGTGCCAGCAGCTTAGGACAGAATGAAAAACTGTTTTTT. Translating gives CASSLGQNEKLFF. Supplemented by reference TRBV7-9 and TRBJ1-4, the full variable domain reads DTGVSQNPRHKITKRGQNVTFRCDPISEHNRLYWYRQTLGQGPEFLTYFQNEAQLEKSRLLSDRFSAERPKGSFSTLEIQRTEQGDSAMYLCASSLGQNEKLFFGSGTQLSVL.

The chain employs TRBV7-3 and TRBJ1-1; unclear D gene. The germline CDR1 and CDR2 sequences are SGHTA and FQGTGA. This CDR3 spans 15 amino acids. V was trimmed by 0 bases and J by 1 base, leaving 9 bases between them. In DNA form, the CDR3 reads TGTGCCAGCAGCTTAACCGTAGATACGAACACTGAAGCTTTCTTT. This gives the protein CASSLTVDTNTEAFF.

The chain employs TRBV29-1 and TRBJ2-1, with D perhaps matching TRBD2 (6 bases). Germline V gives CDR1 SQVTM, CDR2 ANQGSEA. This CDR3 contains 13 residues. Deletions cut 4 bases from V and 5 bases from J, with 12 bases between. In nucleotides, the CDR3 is TGCAGCGTTGGGAGGGGAACCGACAATGAGCAGTTCTTC. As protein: CSVGRGTDNEQFF.

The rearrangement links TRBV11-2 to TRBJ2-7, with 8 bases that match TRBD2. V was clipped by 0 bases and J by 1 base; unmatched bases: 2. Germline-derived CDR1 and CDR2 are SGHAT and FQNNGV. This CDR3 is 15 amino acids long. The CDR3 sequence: CASSLDGGVSYEQYF. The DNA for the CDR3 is TGTGCCAGCAGCTTAGACGGGGGGGTATCCTACGAGCAGTACTTC. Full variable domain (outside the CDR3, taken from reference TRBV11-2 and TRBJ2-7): EAGVAQSPRYKIIEKRQSVAFWCNPISGHATLYWYQQILGQGPKLLIQFQNNGVVDDSQLPKDRFSAERLKGVDSTLKIQPAKLEDSAVYLCASSLDGGVSYEQYFGPGTRLTVT.

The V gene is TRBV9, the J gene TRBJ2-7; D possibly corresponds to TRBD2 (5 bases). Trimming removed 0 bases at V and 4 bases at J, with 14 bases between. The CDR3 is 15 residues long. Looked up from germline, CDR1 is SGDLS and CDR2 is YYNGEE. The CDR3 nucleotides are TGTGCCAGCAGCGTAGAGGGCGGGTTTGGGTACGAGCAGTACTTC. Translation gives CASSVEGGFGYEQYF. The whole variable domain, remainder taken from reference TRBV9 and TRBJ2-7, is DSGVTQTPKHLITATGQRVTLRCSPRSGDLSVYWYQQSLDQGLQFLIQYYNGEERAKGNILERFSAQQFPDLHSELNLSSLELGDSALYFCASSVEGGFGYEQYFGPGTRLTVT.

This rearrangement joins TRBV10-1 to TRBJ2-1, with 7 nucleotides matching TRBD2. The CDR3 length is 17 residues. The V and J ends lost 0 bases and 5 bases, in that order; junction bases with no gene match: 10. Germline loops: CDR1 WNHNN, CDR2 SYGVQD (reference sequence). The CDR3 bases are TGCGCCAGCAGTGAGTCCTCCGGGACTACCCCTAACAATGAGCAGTTCTTC. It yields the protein CASSESSGTTPNNEQFF.

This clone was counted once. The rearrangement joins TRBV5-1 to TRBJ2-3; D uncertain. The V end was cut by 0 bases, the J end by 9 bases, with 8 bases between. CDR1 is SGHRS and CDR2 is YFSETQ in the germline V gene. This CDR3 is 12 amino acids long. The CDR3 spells CASSLAPGTQYF. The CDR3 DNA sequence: TGCGCCAGCAGCTTGGCTCCTGGAACGCAGTATTTT.

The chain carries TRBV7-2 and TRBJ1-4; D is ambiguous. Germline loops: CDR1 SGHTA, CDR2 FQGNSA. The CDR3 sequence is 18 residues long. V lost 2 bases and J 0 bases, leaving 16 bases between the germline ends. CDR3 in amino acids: CASSLSPGRGSTNEKLFF. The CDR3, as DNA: TGTGCCAGCAGCTTAAGTCCCGGCAGAGGGTCAACTAATGAAAAACTGTTTTTT.

CDR3 in amino acids: CASSVSSGNHNEQFF. The CDR3 DNA reads TGTGCCAGCAGCGTATCTAGCGGGAACCACAATGAGCAGTTCTTC. The genes are TRBV9 and TRBJ2-1, with 9 bases fitting TRBD2. V lost 1 base, J lost 5 bases, and 4 bases stayed unmatched. From germline, CDR1 is SGDLS and CDR2 YYNGEE. The CDR3 length is 15 residues.

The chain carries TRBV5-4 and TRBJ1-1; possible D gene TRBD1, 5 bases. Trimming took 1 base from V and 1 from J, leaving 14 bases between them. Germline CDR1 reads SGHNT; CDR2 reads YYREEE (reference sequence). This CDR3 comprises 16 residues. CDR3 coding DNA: TGTGCCAGCAGCTTGCGGGACGGATCTGGGAACACTGAAGCTTTCTTT. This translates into CASSLRDGSGNTEAFF. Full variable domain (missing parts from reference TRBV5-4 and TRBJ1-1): ETGVTQSPTHLIKTRGQQVTLRCSSQSGHNTVSWYQQALGQGPQFIFQYYREEENGRGNFPPRFSGLQFPNYSSELNVNALELDDSALYLCASSLRDGSGNTEAFFGQGTRLTVV.

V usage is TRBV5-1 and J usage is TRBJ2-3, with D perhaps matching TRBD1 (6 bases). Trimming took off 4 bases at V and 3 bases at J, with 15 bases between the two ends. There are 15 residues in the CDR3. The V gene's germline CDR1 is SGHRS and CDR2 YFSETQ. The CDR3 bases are TGCGCCAGCAGCACCTTGGACAGTTGGACAGATACGCAGTATTTT. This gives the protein CASSTLDSWTDTQYF.

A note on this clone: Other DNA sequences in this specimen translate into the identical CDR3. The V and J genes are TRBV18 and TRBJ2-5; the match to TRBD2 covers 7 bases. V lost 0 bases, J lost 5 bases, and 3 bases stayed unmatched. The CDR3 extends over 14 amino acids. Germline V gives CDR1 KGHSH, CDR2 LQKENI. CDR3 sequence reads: CASSPPTSVETQYF. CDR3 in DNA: TGTGCCAGCTCACCACCAACTAGCGTCGAGACCCAGTACTTC. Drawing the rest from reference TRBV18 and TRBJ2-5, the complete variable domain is NAGVMQNPRHLVRRRGQEARLRCSPMKGHSHVYWYRQLPEEGLKFMVYLQKENIIDESGMPKERFSAEFPKEGPSILRIQQVVRGDSAAYFCASSPPTSVETQYFGPGTRLLVL.

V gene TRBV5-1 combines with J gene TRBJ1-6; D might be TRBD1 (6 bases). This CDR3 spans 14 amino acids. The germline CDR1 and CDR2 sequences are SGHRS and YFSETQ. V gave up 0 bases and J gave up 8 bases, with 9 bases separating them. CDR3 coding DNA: TGCGCCAGCAGCTTGGAGGGGGGCCATTCACCCCTCCACTTT. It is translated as CASSLEGGHSPLHF.

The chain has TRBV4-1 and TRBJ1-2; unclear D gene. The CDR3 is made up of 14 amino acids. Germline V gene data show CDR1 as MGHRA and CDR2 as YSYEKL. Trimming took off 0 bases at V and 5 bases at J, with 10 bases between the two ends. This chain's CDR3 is CASSQERHVYGYTF. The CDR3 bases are TGCGCCAGCAGCCAAGAGCGACACGTTTATGGCTACACCTTC.

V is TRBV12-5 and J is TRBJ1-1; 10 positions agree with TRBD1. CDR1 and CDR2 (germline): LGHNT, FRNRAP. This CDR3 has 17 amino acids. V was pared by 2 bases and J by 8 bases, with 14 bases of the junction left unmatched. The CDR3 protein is CASGLPQPTGGVTEAFF. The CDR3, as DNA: TGTGCTAGTGGTTTGCCTCAGCCGACAGGGGGCGTTACAGAAGCTTTCTTT.

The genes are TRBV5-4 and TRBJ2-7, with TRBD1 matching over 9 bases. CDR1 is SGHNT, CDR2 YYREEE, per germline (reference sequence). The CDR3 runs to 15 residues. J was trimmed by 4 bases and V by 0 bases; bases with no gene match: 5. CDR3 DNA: TGTGCCAGCAGCTTGGTTGGGACAGGGAATTACGAGCAGTACTTC. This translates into CASSLVGTGNYEQYF.

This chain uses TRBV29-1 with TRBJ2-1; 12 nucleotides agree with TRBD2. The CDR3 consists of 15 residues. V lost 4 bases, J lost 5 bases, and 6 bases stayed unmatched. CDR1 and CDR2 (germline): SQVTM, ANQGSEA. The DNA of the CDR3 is TGCAGCGTTGGACCCACTAGCGGGAGGAACAATGAGCAGTTCTTC. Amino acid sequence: CSVGPTSGRNNEQFF.

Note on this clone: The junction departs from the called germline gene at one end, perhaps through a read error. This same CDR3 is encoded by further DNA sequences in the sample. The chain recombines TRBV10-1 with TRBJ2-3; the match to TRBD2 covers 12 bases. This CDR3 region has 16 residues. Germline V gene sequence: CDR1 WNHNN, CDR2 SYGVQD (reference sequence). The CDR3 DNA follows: TGCGCCAGCAGTGAGTCGACTAGCGGGGGCACCGATACGCAGTATTTT. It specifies CASSESTSGGTDTQYF.

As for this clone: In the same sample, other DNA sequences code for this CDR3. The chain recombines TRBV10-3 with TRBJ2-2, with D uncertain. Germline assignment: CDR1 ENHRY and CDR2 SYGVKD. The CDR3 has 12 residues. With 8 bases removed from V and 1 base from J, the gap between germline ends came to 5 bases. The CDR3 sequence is CAIRQNTGELFF. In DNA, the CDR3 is TGTGCCATCCGACAGAACACCGGGGAGCTGTTTTTT.

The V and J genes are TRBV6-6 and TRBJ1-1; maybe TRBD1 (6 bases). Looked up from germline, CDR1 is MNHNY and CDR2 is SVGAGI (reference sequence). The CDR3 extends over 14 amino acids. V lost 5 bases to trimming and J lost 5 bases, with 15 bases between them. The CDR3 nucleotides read TGTGCCAGCAGTAATCCAGGGGTAGGGACTGAAGCTTTCTTT. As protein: CASSNPGVGTEAFF.

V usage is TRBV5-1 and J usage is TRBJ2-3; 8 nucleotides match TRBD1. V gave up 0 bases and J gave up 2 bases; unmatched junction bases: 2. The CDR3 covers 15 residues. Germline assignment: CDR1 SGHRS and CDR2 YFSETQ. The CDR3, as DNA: TGCGCCAGCAGCTTGGGGACAGGGATCACAGATACGCAGTATTTT. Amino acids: CASSLGTGITDTQYF.

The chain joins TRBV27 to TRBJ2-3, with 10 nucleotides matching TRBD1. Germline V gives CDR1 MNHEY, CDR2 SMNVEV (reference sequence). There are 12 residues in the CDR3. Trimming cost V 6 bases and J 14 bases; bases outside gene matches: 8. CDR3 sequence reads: CASSSPGQGLYF. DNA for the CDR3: TGTGCCAGCAGCTCACCGGGACAGGGGCTGTATTTT.

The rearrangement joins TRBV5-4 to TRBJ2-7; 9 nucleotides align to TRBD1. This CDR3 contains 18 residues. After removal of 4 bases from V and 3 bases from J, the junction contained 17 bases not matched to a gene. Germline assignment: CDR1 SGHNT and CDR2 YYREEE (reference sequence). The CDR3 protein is CASSPKGQGMGSGYEQYF. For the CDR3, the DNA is TGTGCCAGCAGCCCGAAGGGACAGGGCATGGGGTCTGGCTACGAGCAGTACTTC.

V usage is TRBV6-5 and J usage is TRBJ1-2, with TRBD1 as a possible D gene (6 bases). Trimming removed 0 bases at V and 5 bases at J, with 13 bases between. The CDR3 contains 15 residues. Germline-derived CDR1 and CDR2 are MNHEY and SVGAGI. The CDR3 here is CASSYSKTGSYGYTF. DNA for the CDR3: TGTGCCAGCAGTTACTCAAAGACAGGAAGTTATGGCTACACCTTC.